Detailed here is one T cell receptor (beta chain). With random hexamers, roughly 0.45 to 1 ug RNA was reverse transcribed. TCRdb re-called the immunoSEQ multiplex PCR reads through MiXCR, storing one row per CDR3 protein. Among about 66,000 distinct CDR3 sequences listed, about 94% were seen once. Germline V CDR1 and CDR2: KGHDR, SFDVKD. V was clipped by 1 base and J by 6 bases, with 8 bases between them. CDR3 length equals 13 residues. This sample is drawn from a study of CD8 T cells in Susac syndrome. Negative isolation yielded CD8+ and CD4+ T cells; FACS enriched TEMRA cells. Sequences were obtained from CD8+ T cells from PBMCs. This sequence joins TRBV24-1 and TRBJ1-2; no clear D. The receptor was derived from a human donor with multiple sclerosis. CDR3 region: CATSDLSGNGYTF. The CDR3 DNA follows: TGTGCCACCAGTGATTTATCGGGGAATGGCTACACCTTC.